The T cell receptor (beta chain) under discussion was sequenced for a study of blood T cells in healthy people across ages. Findings and caveats of the study: Compared with aged donors, long-lived donors showed fewer expanded clones, suggesting selection.

Germline loops: CDR1 SEHNR, CDR2 FQNEAQ (reference sequence). The CDR3 has 14 amino acids. V gave up 7 bases and J gave up 0 bases, with 12 bases separating them. Donors ranged from about 6 to 90 years old and were healthy Caucasians in Russia. Each donor gave around 9.6 milliliters of peripheral blood. A second PCR, run for about 7 to 11 cycles, used a sample-barcoded 5' primer plus a J-beta primer mix. Via MiXCR, TCRdb re-called the 5' RACE reads, giving one row per CDR3 protein. Of about 1.5 million distinct CDR3 sequences in the sample, 40% to 45% were seen once. A remark on this clonotype: Its target is unknown. A much larger clone lies a single base off, so this may be a read error.

Sequencing input: blood. The clonotype comes from a woman aged 18-29 years in good health. The rearrangement uses TRBV7-9 and TRBJ1-1, with TRBD1 as a possible D gene (6 bases). The CDR3 DNA is TGTGCCAGCAACGTGGACAGAGTGAACACTGAAGCTTTCTTT. It translates to CASNVDRVNTEAFF.